The 3 T cell receptor beta chains below come from one sample, sequenced in a study of blood T cell repertoires in COVID-19. Assay: immunoSEQ multiplex PCR; the TCRdb copy retains only in-frame clones and omits some. This sample yields 150,000 to 200,000 clones, of which approximately 90% are seen a single time; approximately 0.5% belongs to the top ten. Sample: peripheral blood. The source of these receptors is a man aged 50-60 years with acute or convalescent COVID-19.

The chain has TRBV28 and TRBJ1-2, with D perhaps matching TRBD1 (6 bases). Between the trimmed V and J ends, which lost 6 bases and 6 bases, there was a span of 14 bases. Germline CDR1 is MDHEN and CDR2 is SYDVKM. The CDR3 is 13 amino acids. This CDR3 is CASSPSGVNGYTF. DNA for the CDR3: TGTGCCAGCAGCCCGTCAGGGGTCAATGGCTACACCTTC.

The chain couples TRBV5-1 to TRBJ2-7, with a weak D call TRBD1 (6 bases). CDR1 and CDR2 from the germline V gene are SGHRS and YFSETQ. V lost 1 base to trimming and J lost 0 bases, with 11 bases between them. This CDR3 comprises 15 residues. The chain's CDR3 is CASSLNRVDSYEQYF. CDR3 nucleotides: TGCGCCAGCAGCTTGAACAGGGTCGACTCCTACGAGCAGTACTTC.

V is TRBV3-1 (or the pseudogene TRBV3-2) and J is TRBJ2-5; 8 positions match TRBD2. The V gene's germline CDR1 is LGHDT and CDR2 YNNKEL (reference sequence). The CDR3 runs to 15 residues. The junction had 8 bases not matched to a gene; V was cut back by 1 base and J by 7 bases. DNA for the CDR3: TGTGCCAGCAGCCAAGCTATTGGGCTAGCGGGGACCCAGTACTTC. This translates into CASSQAIGLAGTQYF.